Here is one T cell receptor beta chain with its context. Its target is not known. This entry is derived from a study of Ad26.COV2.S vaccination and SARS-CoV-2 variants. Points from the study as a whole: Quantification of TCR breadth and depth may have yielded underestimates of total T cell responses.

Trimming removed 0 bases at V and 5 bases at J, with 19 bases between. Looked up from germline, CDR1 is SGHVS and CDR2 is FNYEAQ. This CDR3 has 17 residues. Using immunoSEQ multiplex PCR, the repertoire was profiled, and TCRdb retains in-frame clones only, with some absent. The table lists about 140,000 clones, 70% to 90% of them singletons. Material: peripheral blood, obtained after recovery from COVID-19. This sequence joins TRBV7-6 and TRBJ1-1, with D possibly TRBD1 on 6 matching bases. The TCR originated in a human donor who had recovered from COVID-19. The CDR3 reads CASSLAPSGASETEAFF. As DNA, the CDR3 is TGTGCCAGCAGCTTAGCACCTTCAGGGGCTTCGGAGACTGAAGCTTTCTTT.